These T cell receptor beta chains were read from a single sample in a study of cytomegalovirus exposure and HLA in healthy donors. The repertoire was sequenced with immunoSEQ multiplex PCR; TCRdb's copy has only in-frame clones and lacks some. This table holds approximately 280,000 clones, approximately 90% found once. Sequencing was carried out using PBMCs. These receptors were collected from a woman aged 18-29 years in good health and CMV-seronegative. The CDR3 runs from the conserved cysteine through the conserved F or W. A D gene is named only where the DNA matches it firmly. Only part of the rows carry a size: once, few, many, or a class if the clone is expanded.

j_gene: TRBJ1-3
abundance: once
len: 14
d_gene: TRBD1
v_gene: TRBV2
CDR3aa: CASSPRGVRNTIYF
CDR3nt: TGTGCCAGCAGTCCCAGGGGGGTCAGAAACACCATATATTTT

j_gene: TRBJ2-1
abundance: once
len: 17
d_gene: TRBD1
v_gene: TRBV18
CDR3aa: CASSPTPGTGGRNEQFF
CDR3nt: TGTGCCAGCTCACCCACTCCCGGGACAGGGGGTCGCAATGAGCAGTTCTTC

j_gene: TRBJ2-5
abundance: many
len: 15
d_gene: TRBD2
v_gene: TRBV2
CDR3aa: CASRSSGRARETQYF
CDR3nt: TGTGCCAGCAGATCTAGCGGGAGGGCCCGGGAGACCCAGTACTTC

j_gene: TRBJ2-7
abundance: NA
len: 16
d_gene: TRBD1
v_gene: TRBV28
CDR3aa: CASSLVPPGQGYEQYF
CDR3nt: TGTGCCAGCAGTTTAGTTCCCCCGGGACAGGGATACGAGCAGTACTTC

j_gene: TRBJ2-7
abundance: NA
len: 14
d_gene: TRBD1
v_gene: TRBV2
CDR3aa: CASTADRGRYEQYF
CDR3nt: TGTGCCAGCACTGCCGACAGGGGTAGGTACGAGCAGTACTTC

j_gene: TRBJ1-2
abundance: NA
len: 13
d_gene: TRBD1
v_gene: TRBV27
CDR3aa: CASSFFGQDGYTF
CDR3nt: TGTGCCAGCAGTTTTTTCGGACAGGATGGCTACACCTTC

j_gene: TRBJ2-2
abundance: NA
len: 15
d_gene: TRBD2
v_gene: TRBV10-3
CDR3aa: CAISGASGSIGELFF
CDR3nt: TGTGCCATCAGTGGGGCTAGCGGGAGCATCGGGGAGCTGTTTTTT

j_gene: TRBJ1-2
abundance: NA
len: 16
d_gene: NA
v_gene: TRBV19
CDR3aa: CASSIDHRTGIYGYTF
CDR3nt: TGTGCCAGTAGTATAGACCACCGAACAGGGATCTATGGCTACACCTTC

j_gene: TRBJ2-3
abundance: NA
len: 17
d_gene: TRBD2
v_gene: TRBV27
CDR3aa: CASSSAAMVAGEDTQYF
CDR3nt: TGTGCCAGCAGTTCGGCGGCAATGGTAGCGGGAGAAGATACGCAGTATTTT

j_gene: TRBJ2-7
abundance: many
len: 15
d_gene: NA
v_gene: TRBV2
CDR3aa: CASTIGIAPSGEQYF
CDR3nt: TGTGCCAGCACAATTGGAATAGCGCCCTCCGGAGAGCAGTACTTC

j_gene: TRBJ1-2
abundance: NA
len: 16
d_gene: TRBD1
v_gene: TRBV27
CDR3aa: CASSLTGELANYGYTF
CDR3nt: TGTGCCAGCAGTCTGACAGGGGAGCTAGCTAACTATGGCTACACCTTC

j_gene: TRBJ2-1
abundance: once
len: 16
d_gene: NA
v_gene: TRBV7-7
CDR3aa: CASSLETGVPYNEQFF
CDR3nt: TGTGCTAGCAGCTTAGAGACGGGAGTCCCCTACAATGAGCAGTTCTTC

j_gene: TRBJ2-1
abundance: NA
len: 18
d_gene: TRBD2
v_gene: TRBV27
CDR3aa: CASSWGGLAGGPDNEQFF
CDR3nt: TGTGCCAGCAGTTGGGGGGGACTAGCGGGAGGGCCCGACAATGAGCAGTTCTTC

j_gene: TRBJ1-1
abundance: NA
len: 13
d_gene: NA
v_gene: TRBV6-1
CDR3aa: CASSEFQGFEAFF
CDR3nt: TGTGCCAGCAGTGAATTTCAGGGGTTCGAAGCTTTCTTT

j_gene: TRBJ1-5
abundance: NA
len: 14
d_gene: TRBD1
v_gene: TRBV28
CDR3aa: CASSLRQGNQPQHF
CDR3nt: TGTGCCAGCAGTTTACGACAGGGGAATCAGCCCCAGCATTTT

j_gene: TRBJ1-1
abundance: NA
len: 14
d_gene: NA
v_gene: TRBV6-1
CDR3aa: CASTILSGSTEAFF
CDR3nt: TGTGCCAGCACCATCTTGTCGGGGTCCACTGAAGCTTTCTTT

j_gene: TRBJ1-2
abundance: NA
len: 16
d_gene: TRBD1
v_gene: TRBV28
CDR3aa: CASSLPPRTGNYGYTF
CDR3nt: TGTGCCAGCAGTTTACCTCCTCGGACAGGGAACTATGGCTACACCTTC

j_gene: TRBJ1-3
abundance: NA
len: 15
d_gene: NA
v_gene: TRBV15
CDR3aa: CATSLDRKTGNTIYF
CDR3nt: TGTGCCACCAGCCTCGACAGGAAAACTGGAAACACCATATATTTT

j_gene: TRBJ2-3
abundance: NA
len: 11
d_gene: TRBD2
v_gene: TRBV20-1
CDR3aa: CSADLAGGAYF
CDR3nt: TGCAGTGCGGACCTAGCGGGAGGGGCGTATTTT

j_gene: TRBJ1-1
abundance: NA
len: 14
d_gene: NA
v_gene: TRBV9
CDR3aa: CASSVGTLNTEAFF
CDR3nt: TGTGCCAGCAGCGTAGGGACACTGAACACTGAAGCTTTCTTT

j_gene: TRBJ1-1
abundance: NA
len: 14
d_gene: NA
v_gene: TRBV28
CDR3aa: CASRWQGRGTEAFF
CDR3nt: TGTGCCAGCAGATGGCAGGGGAGGGGGACTGAAGCTTTCTTT

j_gene: TRBJ2-2
abundance: few
len: 17
d_gene: TRBD2
v_gene: TRBV30
CDR3aa: CAWSDELAGWWGGELFF
CDR3nt: TGTGCCTGGAGTGATGAGCTAGCGGGATGGTGGGGCGGGGAGCTGTTTTTT

j_gene: TRBJ2-3
abundance: NA
len: 16
d_gene: NA
v_gene: TRBV4-3
CDR3aa: CASSRGTDTRTDTQYF
CDR3nt: TGCGCCAGCAGCCGCGGGACAGACACCCGCACAGATACGCAGTATTTT

j_gene: TRBJ2-7
abundance: NA
len: 17
d_gene: TRBD1
v_gene: TRBV4-1
CDR3aa: CASSQDFVQGVAYEQYF
CDR3nt: TGCGCCAGCAGCCAAGATTTCGTACAGGGGGTGGCCTACGAGCAGTACTTC

j_gene: TRBJ2-7
abundance: NA
len: 14
d_gene: TRBD2
v_gene: TRBV27
CDR3aa: CASSPGLVIHEQYF
CDR3nt: TGTGCCAGCAGTCCGGGACTAGTAATCCACGAGCAGTACTTC

j_gene: TRBJ2-1
abundance: few
len: 17
d_gene: TRBD2
v_gene: TRBV11-3
CDR3aa: CASSLGGASGSGNEQFF
CDR3nt: TGTGCCAGCAGCTTAGGTGGGGCTAGCGGGAGTGGTAATGAGCAGTTCTTC

j_gene: TRBJ1-4
abundance: once
len: 14
d_gene: TRBD1
v_gene: TRBV6-5
CDR3aa: CASSMGQTDEKLFF
CDR3nt: TGTGCCAGCAGTATGGGACAGACGGATGAAAAACTGTTTTTT

j_gene: TRBJ1-5
abundance: NA
len: 16
d_gene: TRBD1
v_gene: TRBV5-6
CDR3aa: CASSLGTGGYNQPQHF
CDR3nt: TGTGCCAGCAGCTTGGGGACAGGGGGATATAATCAGCCCCAGCATTTT